This paragraph covers one TCR beta chain sequence. Its antigen is undetermined. Average productive template count per sample was roughly 40,000. Libraries were prepared by immunoSEQ multiplex PCR; TCRdb keeps only in-frame clonotypes and omits some of them. The table includes 2,500 or so clones, about half detected once. This specimen comes from a study of STAT3 mutations in large granular lymphocyte leukemia. Whole-study findings and limits: In several patients, dominant TCR clone burden exceeded STAT3 mutant burden, suggesting STAT3 mutation arose secondarily. Clonal expansion was inferred from other time points because no sample existed at each clone's first appearance. Every T-cell large granular lymphocyte leukemia patient had at least one immunodominant TCR beta clonotype.

The CDR3 contains 13 residues. In germline, CDR1 is SGHRS, CDR2 YFSETQ. Trimming pared 0 bases from V and 6 bases from J, leaving 7 bases between. Sequenced: peripheral blood mononuclear cells. The chain is built from TRBV5-1 and TRBJ1-5, with D perhaps TRBD1 (5 bases). The clonotype was recovered from a man aged 60-69 years with T-cell large granular lymphocyte leukemia. Some clones in this sample may be carry-over from other donors' samples. DNA of the CDR3: TGCGCCAGCAGCTTGGAGCAGGGTCAGCCCCAGCATTTT. Translating gives CASSLEQGQPQHF.